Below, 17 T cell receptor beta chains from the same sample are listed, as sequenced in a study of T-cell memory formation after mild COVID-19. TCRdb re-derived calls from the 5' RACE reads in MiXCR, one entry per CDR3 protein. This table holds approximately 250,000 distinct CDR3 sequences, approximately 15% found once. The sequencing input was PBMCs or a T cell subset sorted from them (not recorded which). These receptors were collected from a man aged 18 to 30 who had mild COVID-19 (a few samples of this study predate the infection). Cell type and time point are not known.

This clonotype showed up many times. CDR3 in amino acids: CSARTPNYGYTF. CDR3 nucleotides: TGCAGTGCTAGGACACCTAACTATGGCTACACCTTC. The chain uses TRBV20-1 and TRBJ1-2; D uncertain. CDR1 is DFQATT and CDR2 is SNEGSKA in the germline V gene (reference sequence). CDR3 size: 12 residues. V was cut by 3 bases and J by 0 bases, with 5 bases left in between.

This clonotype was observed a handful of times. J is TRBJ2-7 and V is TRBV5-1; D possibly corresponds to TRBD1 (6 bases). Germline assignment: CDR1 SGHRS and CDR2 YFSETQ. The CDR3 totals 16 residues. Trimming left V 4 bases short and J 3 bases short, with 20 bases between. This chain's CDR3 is CASSTGGAGSDYEQYF. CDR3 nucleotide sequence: TGCGCCAGCAGCACTGGGGGCGCTGGATCGGACTACGAGCAGTACTTC.

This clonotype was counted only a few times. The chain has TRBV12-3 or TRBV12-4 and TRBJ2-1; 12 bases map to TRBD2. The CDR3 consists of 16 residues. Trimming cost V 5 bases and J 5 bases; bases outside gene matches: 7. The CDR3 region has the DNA TGTGCCAGCAGTCAACTAGCGGGGGGCGCTCACAATGAGCAGTTCTTC. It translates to CASSQLAGGAHNEQFF.

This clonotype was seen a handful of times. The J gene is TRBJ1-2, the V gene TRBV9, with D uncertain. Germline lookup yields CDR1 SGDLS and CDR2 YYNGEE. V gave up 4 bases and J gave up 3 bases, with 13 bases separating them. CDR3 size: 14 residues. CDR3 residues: CASSTPGSDYGYTF. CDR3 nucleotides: TGTGCCAGCAGCACCCCGGGCAGTGACTATGGCTACACCTTC. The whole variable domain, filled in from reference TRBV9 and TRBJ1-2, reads DSGVTQTPKHLITATGQRVTLRCSPRSGDLSVYWYQQSLDQGLQFLIQYYNGEERAKGNILERFSAQQFPDLHSELNLSSLELGDSALYFCASSTPGSDYGYTFGSGTRLTVV.

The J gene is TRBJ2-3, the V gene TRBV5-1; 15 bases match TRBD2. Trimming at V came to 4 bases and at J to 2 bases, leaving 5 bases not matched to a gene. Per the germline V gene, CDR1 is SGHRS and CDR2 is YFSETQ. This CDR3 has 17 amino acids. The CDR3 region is CASSRTSGGASTDTQYF. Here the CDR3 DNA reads TGCGCCAGCAGCAGGACTAGCGGGGGGGCCTCCACAGATACGCAGTATTTT.

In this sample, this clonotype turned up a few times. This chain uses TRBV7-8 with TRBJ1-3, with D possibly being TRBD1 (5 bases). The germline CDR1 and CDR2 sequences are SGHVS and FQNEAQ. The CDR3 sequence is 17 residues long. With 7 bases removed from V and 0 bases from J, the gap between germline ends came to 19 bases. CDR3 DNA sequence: TGTGCCAGCACCCTTACAGGCCTAGGATTCTCTGGAAACACCATATATTTT. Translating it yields CASTLTGLGFSGNTIYF.

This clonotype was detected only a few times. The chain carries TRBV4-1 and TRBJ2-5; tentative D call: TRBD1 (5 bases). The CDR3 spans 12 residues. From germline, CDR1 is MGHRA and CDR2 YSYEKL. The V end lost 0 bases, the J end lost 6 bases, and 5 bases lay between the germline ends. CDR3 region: CASSQEGQTQYF. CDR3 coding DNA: TGCGCCAGCAGCCAAGAGGGGCAGACCCAGTACTTC.

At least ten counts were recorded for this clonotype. CDR3 nucleotides: TGCGCCAGCAGCCAAACTAGCGGGGCATACGAGCAGTACGTC. As protein: CASSQTSGAYEQYV. The V gene is TRBV5-1, the J gene TRBJ2-7; 10 bases map to TRBD2. Losses at the gene ends were 4 bases for V and 4 bases for J; bases not matched to a gene: 5. Germline V gene sequence: CDR1 SGHRS, CDR2 YFSETQ. CDR3 length equals 14 residues.

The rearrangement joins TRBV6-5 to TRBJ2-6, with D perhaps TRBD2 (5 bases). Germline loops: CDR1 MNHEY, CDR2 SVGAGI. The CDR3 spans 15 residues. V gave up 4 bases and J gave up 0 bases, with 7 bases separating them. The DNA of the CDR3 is TGTGCCAGCAGTTGGACTGACTCTGGGGCCAACGTCCTGACTTTC. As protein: CASSWTDSGANVLTF.

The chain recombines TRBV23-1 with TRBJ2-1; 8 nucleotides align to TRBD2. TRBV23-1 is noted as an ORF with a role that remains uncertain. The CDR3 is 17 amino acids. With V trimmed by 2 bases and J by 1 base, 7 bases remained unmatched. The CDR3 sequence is CASSQPLAGGSYNEQFF. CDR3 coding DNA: TGCGCCAGCAGTCAACCGCTGGCGGGGGGTTCCTACAATGAGCAGTTCTTC.

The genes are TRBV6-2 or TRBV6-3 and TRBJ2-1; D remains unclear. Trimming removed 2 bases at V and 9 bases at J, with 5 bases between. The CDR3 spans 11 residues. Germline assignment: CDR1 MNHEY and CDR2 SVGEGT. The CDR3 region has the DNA TGTGCCAGCAGTTACCCTAGTGAGCAGTTCTTC. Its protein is CASSYPSEQFF.

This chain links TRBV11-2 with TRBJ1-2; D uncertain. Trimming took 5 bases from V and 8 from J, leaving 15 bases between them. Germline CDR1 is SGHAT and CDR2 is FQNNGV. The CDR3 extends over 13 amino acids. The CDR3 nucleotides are TGTGCCAGCAGCCAGAGTGAGGGTCTCGGCTACACCTTC. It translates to CASSQSEGLGYTF.

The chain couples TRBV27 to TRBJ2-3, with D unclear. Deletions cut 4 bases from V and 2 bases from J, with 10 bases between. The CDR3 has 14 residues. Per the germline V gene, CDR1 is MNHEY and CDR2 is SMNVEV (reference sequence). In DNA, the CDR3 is TGTGCCAGCAGTTATGGGGTGGCCACAGATACGCAGTATTTT. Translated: CASSYGVATDTQYF.

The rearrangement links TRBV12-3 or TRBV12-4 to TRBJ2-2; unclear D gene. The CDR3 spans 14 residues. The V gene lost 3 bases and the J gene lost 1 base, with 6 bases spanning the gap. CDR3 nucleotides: TGTGCCAGCAGTTTCTACATGAACACCGGGGAGCTGTTTTTT. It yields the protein CASSFYMNTGELFF.

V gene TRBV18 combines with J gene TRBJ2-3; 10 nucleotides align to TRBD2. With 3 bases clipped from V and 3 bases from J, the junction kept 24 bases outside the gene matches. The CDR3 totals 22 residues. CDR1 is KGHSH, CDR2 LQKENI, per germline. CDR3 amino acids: CASSPQTARSLGLAERTDTQYF. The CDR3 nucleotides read TGTGCCAGCTCACCTCAAACCGCCCGATCCTTAGGACTAGCGGAACGTACAGATACGCAGTATTTT.

The CDR3 sequence is CASSLAIIGAGANVLTF. CDR3 DNA sequence: TGCGCCAGCAGCCTAGCCATTATCGGGGCTGGGGCCAACGTCCTGACTTTC. The V call is TRBV5-1, the J call TRBJ2-6; a possible D gene is TRBD2 (5 bases). CDR1 is SGHRS and CDR2 is YFSETQ in the germline V gene. This CDR3 has 17 amino acids. Trimming left V 4 bases short and J 2 bases short, with 16 bases between.

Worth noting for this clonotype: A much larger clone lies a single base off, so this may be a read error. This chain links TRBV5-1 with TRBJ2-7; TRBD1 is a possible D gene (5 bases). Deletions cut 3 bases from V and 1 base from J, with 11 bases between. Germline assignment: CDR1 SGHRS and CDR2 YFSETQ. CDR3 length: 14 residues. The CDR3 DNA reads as TGCGCCAGCAGCTATGGCGACAGTTCCTACGAGCAGTACTTC. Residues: CASSYGDSSYEQYF. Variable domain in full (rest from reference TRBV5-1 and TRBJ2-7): KAGVTQTPRYLIKTRGQQVTLSCSPISGHRSVSWYQQTPGQGLQFLFEYFSETQRNKGNFPGRFSGRQFSNSRSEMNVSTLELGDSALYLCASSYGDSSYEQYFGPGTRLTVT.